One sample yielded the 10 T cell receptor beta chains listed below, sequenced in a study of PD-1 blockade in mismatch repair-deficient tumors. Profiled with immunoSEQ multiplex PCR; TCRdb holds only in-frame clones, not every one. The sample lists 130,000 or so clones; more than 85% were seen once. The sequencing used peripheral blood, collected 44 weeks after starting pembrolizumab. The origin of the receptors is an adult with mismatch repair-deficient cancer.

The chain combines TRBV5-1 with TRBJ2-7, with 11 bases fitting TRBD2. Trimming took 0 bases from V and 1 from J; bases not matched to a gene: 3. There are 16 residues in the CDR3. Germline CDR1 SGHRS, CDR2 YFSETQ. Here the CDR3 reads CASSLAGLAVSYEQYF. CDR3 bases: TGCGCCAGCAGCTTGGCGGGACTAGCGGTGTCCTACGAGCAGTACTTC.

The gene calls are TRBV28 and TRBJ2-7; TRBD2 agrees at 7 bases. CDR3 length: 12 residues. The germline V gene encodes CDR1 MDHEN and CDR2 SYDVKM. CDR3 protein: CAAKAGVDEQYF. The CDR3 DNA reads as TGTGCAGCTAAGGCGGGAGTGGACGAGCAGTACTTC.

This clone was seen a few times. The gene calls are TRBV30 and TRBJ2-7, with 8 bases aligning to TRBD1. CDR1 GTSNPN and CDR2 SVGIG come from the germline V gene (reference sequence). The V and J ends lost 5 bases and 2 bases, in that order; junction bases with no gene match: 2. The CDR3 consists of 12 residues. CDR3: CAWQGAPYEQYF. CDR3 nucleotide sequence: TGTGCCTGGCAGGGGGCTCCCTACGAGCAGTACTTC.

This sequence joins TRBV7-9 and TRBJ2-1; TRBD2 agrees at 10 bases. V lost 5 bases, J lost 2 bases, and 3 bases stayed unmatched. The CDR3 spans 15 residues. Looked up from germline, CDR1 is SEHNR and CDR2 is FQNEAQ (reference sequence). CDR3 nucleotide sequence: TGTGCCAGCAGCCCTACTAGCGGGGCCTACAATGAGCAGTTCTTC. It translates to CASSPTSGAYNEQFF.

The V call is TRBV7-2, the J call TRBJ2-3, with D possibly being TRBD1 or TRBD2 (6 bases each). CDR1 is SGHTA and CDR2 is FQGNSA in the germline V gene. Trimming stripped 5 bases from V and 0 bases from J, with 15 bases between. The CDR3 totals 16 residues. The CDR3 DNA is TGTGCCAGCAGCCGACAGGAGGGGCCTAGCACAGATACGCAGTATTTT. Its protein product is CASSRQEGPSTDTQYF.

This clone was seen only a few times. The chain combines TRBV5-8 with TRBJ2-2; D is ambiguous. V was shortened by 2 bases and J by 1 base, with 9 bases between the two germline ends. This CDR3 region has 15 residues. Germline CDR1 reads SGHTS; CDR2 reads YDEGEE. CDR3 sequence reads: CASSFPAENTGELFF. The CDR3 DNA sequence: TGTGCCAGCAGCTTCCCGGCCGAGAACACCGGGGAGCTGTTTTTT.

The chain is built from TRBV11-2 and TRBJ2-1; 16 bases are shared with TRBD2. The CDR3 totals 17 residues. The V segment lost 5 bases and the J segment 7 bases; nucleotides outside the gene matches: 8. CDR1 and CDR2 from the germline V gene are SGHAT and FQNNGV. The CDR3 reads CASSTLGTSGRANEQFF. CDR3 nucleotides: TGTGCCAGCAGCACCCTTGGGACTAGCGGGAGGGCTAATGAGCAGTTCTTC.

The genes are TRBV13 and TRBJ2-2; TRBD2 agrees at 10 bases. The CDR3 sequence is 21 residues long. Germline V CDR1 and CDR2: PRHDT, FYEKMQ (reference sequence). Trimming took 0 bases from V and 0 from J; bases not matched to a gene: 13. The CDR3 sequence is CASSLGSVALAGDPNTGELFF. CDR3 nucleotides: TGTGCCAGCAGCTTAGGTTCGGTGGCCCTAGCGGGAGATCCGAACACCGGGGAGCTGTTTTTT.

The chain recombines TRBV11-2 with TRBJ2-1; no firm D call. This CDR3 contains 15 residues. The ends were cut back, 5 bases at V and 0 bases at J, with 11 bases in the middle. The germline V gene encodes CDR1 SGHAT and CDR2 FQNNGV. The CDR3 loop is CASSPSRSSYNEQFF. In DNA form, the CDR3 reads TGTGCCAGCAGCCCCTCGCGGAGCTCCTACAATGAGCAGTTCTTC.

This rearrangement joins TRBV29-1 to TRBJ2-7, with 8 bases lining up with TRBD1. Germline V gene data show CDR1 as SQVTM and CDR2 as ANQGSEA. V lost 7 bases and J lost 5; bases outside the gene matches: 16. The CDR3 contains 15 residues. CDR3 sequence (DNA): TGCAGCGACTGGGACAGGCGGTTCCCCGGGGACGAGCAGTACTTC. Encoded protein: CSDWDRRFPGDEQYF.